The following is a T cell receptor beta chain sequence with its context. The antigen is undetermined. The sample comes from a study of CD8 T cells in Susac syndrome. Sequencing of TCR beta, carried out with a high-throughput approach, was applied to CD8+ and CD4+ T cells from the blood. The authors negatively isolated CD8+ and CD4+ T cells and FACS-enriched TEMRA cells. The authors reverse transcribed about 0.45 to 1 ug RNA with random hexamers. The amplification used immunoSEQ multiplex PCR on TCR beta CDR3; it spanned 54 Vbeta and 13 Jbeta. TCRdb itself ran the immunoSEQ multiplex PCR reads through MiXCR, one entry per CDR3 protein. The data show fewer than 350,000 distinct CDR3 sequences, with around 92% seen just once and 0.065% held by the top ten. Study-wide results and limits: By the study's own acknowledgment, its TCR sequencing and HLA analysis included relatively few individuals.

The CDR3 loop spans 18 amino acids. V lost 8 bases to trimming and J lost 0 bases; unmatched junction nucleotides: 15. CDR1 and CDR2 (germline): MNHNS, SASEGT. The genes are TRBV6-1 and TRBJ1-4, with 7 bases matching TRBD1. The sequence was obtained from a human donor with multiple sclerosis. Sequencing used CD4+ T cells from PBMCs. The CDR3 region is CASAKPGQTFSTNEKLFF. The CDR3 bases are TGTGCCAGCGCCAAACCGGGACAGACATTTTCAACTAATGAAAAACTGTTTTTT.